What follows are 31 T cell receptor beta chains derived from one specimen sequenced in a study of graft-versus-host responses after intestinal transplantation. Their antigens remain unidentified. TCRdb's copy holds only in-frame clones and misses some; the assay was immunoSEQ multiplex PCR. The data show about 99,000 clones, 80% to 95% seen once. The source was unstimulated CD8+ T cells sorted from spleen or lymph node cells, collected before intestinal transplant. Receptors were obtained from a human donor who received an intestinal transplant.

The chain links TRBV19 to TRBJ1-2, with a weak D call TRBD1 (5 bases). The CDR3 consists of 16 residues. The germline CDR1 and CDR2 sequences are LNHDA and SQIVND (reference sequence). Trimming stripped 8 bases from V and 3 bases from J, with 22 bases between. The CDR3: CASQGTFLGLDYGYTF. DNA for the CDR3: TGTGCCAGTCAGGGTACCTTTCTAGGGCTTGACTATGGCTACACCTTC.

The chain combines TRBV9 with TRBJ1-2, with D unclear. Germline V gene lookup returns CDR1 SGDLS and CDR2 YYNGEE. The CDR3 length is 13 residues. Trimming took off 3 bases at V and 1 base at J, with 7 bases between the two ends. The CDR3 bases are TGTGCCAGCAGCGGGCCAGGTAACTATGGCTACACCTTC. It specifies CASSGPGNYGYTF.

This chain connects TRBV15 to TRBJ1-2; possible D gene TRBD1, 6 bases. Trimming shortened V by 1 base and J by 12 bases, and 15 bases separated the two germline ends. CDR3 size: 13 residues. Germline V lookup: CDR1 LNHNV, CDR2 YYDKDF (reference sequence). CDR3 coding DNA: TGTGCCACCAGCAGAGTAACAGGGACGCTCCACACCTTC. Residues: CATSRVTGTLHTF.

The V gene is TRBV4-1, the J gene TRBJ2-5; 15 bases fit TRBD2. Per the germline V gene, CDR1 is MGHRA and CDR2 is YSYEKL. This CDR3 contains 15 residues. V dropped 4 bases and J dropped 5; count of bases not matched to a gene: 2. Written as DNA, the CDR3 is TGCGCCAGCAGCCGAGGACTAGCGGGGGGGGAGACCCAGTACTTC. Protein product: CASSRGLAGGETQYF.

This chain connects TRBV7-9 to TRBJ1-4; D uncertain. V was shortened by 8 bases and J by 4 bases, with 8 bases between the two germline ends. The CDR3 is 12 residues long. The germline gives CDR1 SEHNR, CDR2 FQNEAQ (reference sequence). Written as DNA, the CDR3 is TGTGCCAGCTGCGGAGTTAATGAAAAACTGTTTTTT. Its protein is CASCGVNEKLFF.

This chain uses TRBV5-6 with TRBJ1-6, with 8 nucleotides matching TRBD1. CDR3 size: 14 residues. V gave up 4 bases and J gave up 7 bases; unmatched junction bases: 4. Germline-derived CDR1 and CDR2 are SGHDT and YYEEEE. The CDR3 coding sequence is TGTGCCAGCAGCCCGGACAGGGCCAATTCACCCCTCCACTTT. Residues: CASSPDRANSPLHF.

V and J are TRBV27 and TRBJ1-1, with 10 nucleotides matching TRBD1. Germline V gives CDR1 MNHEY, CDR2 SMNVEV (reference sequence). The CDR3 has 14 residues. Trimming cost V 2 bases and J 4 bases; bases outside gene matches: 1. DNA of the CDR3: TGTGCCAGCAGTTTAGGGACAGGGGTCACTGAAGCTTTCTTT. Its protein product is CASSLGTGVTEAFF.

The V call is TRBV11-2, the J call TRBJ1-1; no definite D call. Trimming removed 5 bases at V and 2 bases at J, with 12 bases between. The V gene's germline CDR1 is SGHAT and CDR2 FQNNGV. The CDR3 runs 14 residues. The CDR3 DNA is TGTGCCAGCAGCACCAGAGATTTAAACACTGAAGCTTTCTTT. Its translation: CASSTRDLNTEAFF.

CDR3 protein: CASSHRDSISYEQYF. As DNA, the CDR3 is TGTGCCAGCAGTCATCGGGACAGTATCTCCTACGAGCAGTACTTC. The chain uses TRBV6-5 and TRBJ2-7, with 7 bases fitting TRBD1. This CDR3 contains 15 residues. Germline trimming cut 5 bases from V and 0 bases from J; bases unmatched to any gene: 7. Germline V gives CDR1 MNHEY, CDR2 SVGAGI.

This clone is a singleton in its sample. This chain uses TRBV5-4 with TRBJ1-1; tentatively, D is TRBD1 (6 bases). The CDR3 covers 13 residues. Germline assignment: CDR1 SGHNT and CDR2 YYREEE (reference sequence). Trimming removed 6 bases at V and 1 base at J, with 10 bases between. The CDR3 spells CASTLGGNTEAFF. The CDR3 nucleotides are TGTGCCAGCACCCTAGGGGGGAACACTGAAGCTTTCTTT.

J is TRBJ2-1 and V is TRBV7-7; tentatively, D is TRBD1 (6 bases). The V gene lost 5 bases and the J gene lost 4 bases, with 18 bases spanning the gap. This CDR3 region has 16 residues. The germline V gene has CDR1 SSHAT and CDR2 FNYEAQ (reference sequence). The CDR3 loop is CASSTGTIPPYNEQFF. CDR3 bases: TGTGCCAGCAGCACCGGGACAATCCCCCCGTACAATGAGCAGTTCTTC.

This clone showed up just once. The J gene is TRBJ1-2, the V gene TRBV30; D uncertain. The CDR3 sequence is 14 residues long. Germline lookup yields CDR1 GTSNPN and CDR2 SVGIG (reference sequence). Trimming took off 4 bases at V and 0 bases at J, with 12 bases between the two ends. The CDR3 sequence: CAWNTGPSNYGYTF. The CDR3 nucleotides read TGTGCCTGGAATACCGGGCCTTCTAACTATGGCTACACCTTC.

Comments on this clone: With a much larger clone just one base away, this may be a read error. V gene TRBV2 combines with J gene TRBJ2-7; maybe TRBD1 (6 bases). CDR1 SNHLY and CDR2 FYNNEI come from the germline V gene. Trimming removed 3 bases from V and 6 bases from J, with 6 bases in between. The CDR3 totals 11 residues. CDR3 sequence: CASSDRGEQYF. For the CDR3, the DNA is TGTGCCAGCAGTGACAGGGGCGAGCAGTACTTC.

V usage is TRBV29-1 and J usage is TRBJ1-1; possible D gene TRBD1, 5 bases. The CDR3 spans 13 residues. Germline V CDR1 and CDR2: SQVTM, ANQGSEA. V lost 5 bases and J 3 bases, leaving 13 bases between the germline ends. In DNA form, the CDR3 reads TGCAGCGTTCTTAGAATCAGGGACACTGAAGCTTTCTTT. It codes for CSVLRIRDTEAFF.

The CDR3 reads CASGLFGGGRDEQYF. Here the CDR3 DNA reads TGTGCTAGTGGTTTGTTCGGGGGGGGGCGCGACGAGCAGTACTTC. The chain uses TRBV12-5 and TRBJ2-7; 8 bases agree with TRBD2. The CDR3 contains 15 residues. Trimming removed 2 bases from V and 5 bases from J; junction bases left unmatched: 8. The V gene's germline CDR1 is LGHNT and CDR2 FRNRAP. Based on the CDR3 plus reference TRBV12-5 and TRBJ2-7, the full variable domain is DARVTQTPRHKVTEMGQEVTMRCQPILGHNTVFWYRQTMMQGLELLAYFRNRAPLDDSGMPKDRFSAEMPDATLATLKIQPSEPRDSAVYFCASGLFGGGRDEQYFGPGTRLTVT.

This rearrangement joins TRBV11-1 to TRBJ1-4, with D perhaps TRBD1 (6 bases). CDR1 and CDR2 (germline): SGHAT, FQDESV (reference sequence). Trimming shortened V by 5 bases and J by 7 bases, and 20 bases separated the two germline ends. This CDR3 comprises 16 residues. CDR3 DNA: TGTGCCAGCAGCCTAGGCTCAGGGGCCTTTGGTGAAAAACTGTTTTTT. This codes for CASSLGSGAFGEKLFF. The whole variable domain, filled in from reference TRBV11-1 and TRBJ1-4, reads EAEVAQSPRYKITEKSQAVAFWCDPISGHATLYWYRQILGQGPELLVQFQDESVVDDSQLPKDRFSAERLKGVDSTLKIQPAELGDSAMYLCASSLGSGAFGEKLFFGSGTQLSVL.

The chain has TRBV27 and TRBJ1-1, with D unclear. CDR1 and CDR2 (germline): MNHEY, SMNVEV (reference sequence). Trimming left V 5 bases short and J 4 bases short, with 14 bases between. This CDR3 comprises 14 residues. The CDR3 here is CASSGSAGVTEAFF. As DNA, the CDR3 is TGTGCCAGCAGTGGCAGCGCTGGGGTCACTGAAGCTTTCTTT.

The V gene is TRBV18, the J gene TRBJ2-2; D is unclear. V was trimmed by 3 bases and J by 6 bases, leaving 5 bases between them. This CDR3 region has 12 residues. The germline V gene has CDR1 KGHSH and CDR2 LQKENI. CDR3 loop: CASSPGAGELFF. The CDR3 region has the DNA TGTGCCAGCTCACCCGGAGCCGGGGAGCTGTTTTTT.

The chain links TRBV29-1 to TRBJ1-5, with unresolved D. Germline assignment: CDR1 SQVTM and CDR2 ANQGSEA. CDR3 length equals 17 residues. V lost 6 bases and J lost 4, with 25 bases in between. The CDR3 sequence is CSVDPYLGVQMNQPQHF. The CDR3 DNA reads as TGCAGCGTAGACCCCTACCTCGGGGTACAAATGAATCAGCCCCAGCATTTT.

The chain combines TRBV10-1 with TRBJ2-7; D is unresolved. Germline V CDR1 and CDR2: WNHNN, SYGVQD (reference sequence). This CDR3 is 12 amino acids long. Trimming took 4 bases from V and 1 from J, leaving 5 bases between them. CDR3 nucleotide sequence: TGCGCCAGCAGTGGGGTGTCCTACGAGCAGTACTTC. Its translation is CASSGVSYEQYF.

This sequence joins TRBV6-1 and TRBJ1-1; D is possibly TRBD1 (5 bases). This CDR3 is 12 amino acids long. V was cut by 6 bases and J by 6 bases, with 11 bases left in between. CDR1 MNHNS and CDR2 SASEGT come from the germline V gene. CDR3: CASRGPGPEAFF. CDR3 nucleotides: TGTGCCAGCAGAGGACCGGGGCCTGAAGCTTTCTTT.

V gene TRBV4-1 combines with J gene TRBJ2-5; TRBD2 is a possible D gene (5 bases). This CDR3 is built from 12 residues. CDR1 is MGHRA and CDR2 is YSYEKL in the germline V gene. Between the trimmed V and J ends, which lost 2 bases and 7 bases, there was a span of 8 bases. CDR3 DNA: TGCGCCAGCAGCCAACTAGAGGGGACCCAGTACTTC. Amino acid sequence: CASSQLEGTQYF.

The chain links TRBV9 to TRBJ2-2, with TRBD2 matching over 16 bases. With 6 bases clipped from V and 5 bases from J, the junction kept 13 bases outside the gene matches. Germline V gene sequence: CDR1 SGDLS, CDR2 YYNGEE. The CDR3 length is 19 residues. CDR3 loop: CASNGGTSGGALKTGELFF. The CDR3 region has the DNA TGTGCCAGCAACGGAGGGACTAGCGGGGGGGCATTGAAGACCGGGGAGCTGTTTTTT.

J is TRBJ2-3 and V is TRBV5-1; the D gene is possibly TRBD2 (6 bases). CDR1 is SGHRS and CDR2 is YFSETQ in the germline V gene. The CDR3 length is 16 residues. Trimming cost V 1 base and J 0 bases, with 12 bases left between them. In DNA form, the CDR3 reads TGCGCCAGCAGCTTGACGCCGGGAGTAAGCACAGATACGCAGTATTTT. It encodes CASSLTPGVSTDTQYF.

The chain combines TRBV4-2 with TRBJ2-2; TRBD2 might be the D (5 bases). CDR1 is LGHNA, CDR2 YNFKEQ, per germline. Trimming left V 0 bases short and J 5 bases short, with 13 bases between. CDR3 size: 16 residues. CDR3 sequence: CASSQEASGFTGELFF. CDR3 sequence (DNA): TGTGCCAGCAGCCAAGAAGCGAGCGGATTTACCGGGGAGCTGTTTTTT.

This clone was observed a few times. The J gene is TRBJ2-2, the V gene TRBV7-9, with D perhaps being TRBD1 or TRBD2 (5 bases each). V lost 1 base to trimming and J lost 7 bases, with 13 bases between them. The CDR3 covers 15 residues. The V gene's germline CDR1 is SEHNR and CDR2 FQNEAQ (reference sequence). The CDR3 is CASSLDGGWSGELFF. The CDR3 nucleotides read TGTGCCAGCAGCTTAGATGGGGGATGGAGCGGGGAGCTGTTTTTT. The full variable domain, completed using reference TRBV7-9 and TRBJ2-2, is DTGVSQNPRHKITKRGQNVTFRCDPISEHNRLYWYRQTLGQGPEFLTYFQNEAQLEKSRLLSDRFSAERPKGSFSTLEIQRTEQGDSAMYLCASSLDGGWSGELFFGEGSRLTVL.

CDR3 in DNA: TGTGCCAGCAGTGAGAGCCGGGTAGGGGGTATGGCCAAAAACATTCAGTACTTC. Amino acids: CASSESRVGGMAKNIQYF. The V call is TRBV6-1, the J call TRBJ2-4, with D possibly being TRBD1 (6 bases). CDR3 length equals 18 residues. Germline-derived CDR1 and CDR2 are MNHNS and SASEGT. With 3 bases removed from V and 1 base from J, the gap between germline ends came to 19 bases.

This clone was detected once. The chain joins TRBV4-1 to TRBJ2-3; TRBD2 matches 8 bases. Per the germline V gene, CDR1 is MGHRA and CDR2 is YSYEKL. After removal of 3 bases from V and 0 bases from J, the junction contained 17 bases not matched to a gene. The CDR3 runs 20 residues. CDR3 amino acids: CASSQSTSLRGATSTDTQYF. In DNA form, the CDR3 reads TGCGCCAGCAGCCAGTCGACCTCTTTGCGGGGGGCTACTAGCACAGATACGCAGTATTTT.

This clone was observed once. The genes are TRBV5-8 and TRBJ1-1; D ambiguous. The germline CDR1 and CDR2 sequences are SGHTS and YDEGEE. The ends were cut back, 4 bases at V and 0 bases at J, with 4 bases in the middle. The CDR3 extends over 12 amino acids. The DNA for the CDR3 is TGTGCCAGCAGCCCATTGAACACTGAAGCTTTCTTT. Its protein is CASSPLNTEAFF. Full variable domain (outside the CDR3, taken from reference TRBV5-8 and TRBJ1-1): EAGVTQSPTHLIKTRGQQATLRCSPISGHTSVYWYQQALGLGLQFLLWYDEGEERNRGNFPPRFSGRQFPNYSSELNVNALELEDSALYLCASSPLNTEAFFGQGTRLTVV.

This chain uses TRBV15 with TRBJ1-1, with TRBD1 identical over 7 bases. The germline V gene has CDR1 LNHNV and CDR2 YYDKDF (reference sequence). The trim removed 8 bases at V and 0 bases at J, leaving 9 bases unmatched. The CDR3 runs 15 residues. The CDR3 sequence: CATCPRGDMNTEAFF. The CDR3 DNA sequence: TGTGCCACCTGTCCCAGGGGGGACATGAACACTGAAGCTTTCTTT.

This CDR3 reads CAWSEWVGAKNIQYF. CDR3 nucleotide sequence: TGTGCCTGGAGTGAGTGGGTCGGGGCCAAAAACATTCAGTACTTC. This chain joins TRBV30 and TRBJ2-4; D is uncertain. The ends were cut back, 1 base at V and 1 base at J, with 11 bases in the middle. The CDR3 has 15 residues. Germline assignment: CDR1 GTSNPN and CDR2 SVGIG (reference sequence).